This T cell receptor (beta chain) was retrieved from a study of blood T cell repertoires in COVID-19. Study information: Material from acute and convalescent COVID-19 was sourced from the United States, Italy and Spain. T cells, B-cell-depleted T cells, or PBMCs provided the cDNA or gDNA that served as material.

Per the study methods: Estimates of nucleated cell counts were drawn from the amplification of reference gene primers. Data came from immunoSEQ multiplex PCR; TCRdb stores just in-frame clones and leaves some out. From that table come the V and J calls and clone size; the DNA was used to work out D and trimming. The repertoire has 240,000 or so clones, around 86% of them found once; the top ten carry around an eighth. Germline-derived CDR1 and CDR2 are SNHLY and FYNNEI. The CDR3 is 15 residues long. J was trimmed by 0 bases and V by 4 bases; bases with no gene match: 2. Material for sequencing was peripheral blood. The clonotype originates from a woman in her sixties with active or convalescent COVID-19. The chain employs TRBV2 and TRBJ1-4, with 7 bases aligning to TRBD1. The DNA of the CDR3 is TGTGCCAGCAGTGGACAGGGCTCAACTAATGAAAAACTGTTTTTT. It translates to CASSGQGSTNEKLFF. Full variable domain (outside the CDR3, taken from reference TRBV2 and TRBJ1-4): EPEVTQTPSHQVTQMGQEVILRCVPISNHLYFYWYRQILGQKVEFLVSFYNNEISEKSEIFDDQFSVERPDGSNFTLKIRSTKLEDSAMYFCASSGQGSTNEKLFFGSGTQLSVL.